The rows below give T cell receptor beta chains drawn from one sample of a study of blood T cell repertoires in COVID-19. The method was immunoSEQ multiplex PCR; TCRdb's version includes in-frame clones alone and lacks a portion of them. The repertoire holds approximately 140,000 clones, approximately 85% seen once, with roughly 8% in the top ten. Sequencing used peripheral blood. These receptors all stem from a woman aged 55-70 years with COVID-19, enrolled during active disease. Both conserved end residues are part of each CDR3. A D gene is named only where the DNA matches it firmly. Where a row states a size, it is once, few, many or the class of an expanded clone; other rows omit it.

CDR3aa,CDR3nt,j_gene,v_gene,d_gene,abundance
CASSDGRGTTPEAFF,TGTGCCAGCAGTGACGGCAGGGGGACCACACCTGAAGCTTTCTTT,TRBJ1-1,TRBV2,TRBD1,NA
CASSFTTDSGEKLFF,TGTGCCAGCAGCTTTACGACGGACAGCGGTGAAAAACTGTTTTTT,TRBJ1-4,TRBV7-9,NA,NA
CAWNPRDSSNQPQHF,TGTGCCTGGAATCCACGGGACAGTAGCAATCAGCCCCAGCATTTT,TRBJ1-5,TRBV30,TRBD1,NA
CASNPRGSGGGYTF,TGTGCCAGCAACCCTAGGGGTTCGGGCGGTGGCTACACCTTC,TRBJ1-2,TRBV27,NA,NA
CASSLYRFSYNSPLHF,TGTGCCAGCAGCTTATACAGGTTCTCCTATAATTCACCCCTCCACTTT,TRBJ1-6,TRBV7-9,NA,NA
CASSFSGTSGDPHYEQYF,TGCGCCAGCAGCTTTTCCGGGACTAGCGGGGACCCGCACTACGAGCAGTACTTC,TRBJ2-7,TRBV5-1,TRBD2,NA
CASSAGVSLAEAFF,TGTGCCAGCAGCGCCGGAGTTTCCTTGGCTGAAGCTTTCTTT,TRBJ1-1,TRBV9,NA,NA
CASSYSTPGGETQYF,TGTGCCAGCAGTTACTCGACCCCAGGTGGGGAGACCCAGTACTTC,TRBJ2-5,TRBV6-5,NA,once
CASRTGTGSSEQYF,TGTGCCAGCAGAACCGGGACAGGGTCGTCCGAGCAGTACTTC,TRBJ2-7,TRBV5-4,TRBD1,few
CASRGREGAAGYTF,TGCGCCAGCAGGGGCCGTGAGGGGGCAGCTGGCTACACCTTC,TRBJ1-2,TRBV10-2,TRBD1,NA
CASSPGTGINIQYF,TGCGCCAGCAGCCCAGGGACAGGGATAAACATTCAGTACTTC,TRBJ2-4,TRBV5-1,TRBD1,once
CASSFHYRTYEQYF,TGTGCCAGCAGCTTTCATTACAGGACCTACGAGCAGTACTTC,TRBJ2-7,TRBV7-9,NA,NA
CASSLAGHQYGYTF,TGTGCCAGCAGCTTAGCGGGACACCAATATGGCTACACCTTC,TRBJ1-2,TRBV7-2,NA,once
CASKEENTQYF,TGCGCCAGCAAGGAGGAGAATACGCAGTATTTT,TRBJ2-3,TRBV5-1,NA,NA
CASSLGRGPYNEQFF,TGTGCCAGCAGTTTAGGGCGGGGGCCCTACAATGAGCAGTTCTTC,TRBJ2-1,TRBV27,NA,NA
CASRVDFNSPLHF,TGCGCCAGCAGGGTTGACTTTAATTCACCCCTCCACTTT,TRBJ1-6,TRBV10-1,NA,NA
CASRLGQGAEAFF,TGTGCCAGCAGGTTAGGACAGGGGGCGGAAGCTTTCTTT,TRBJ1-1,TRBV6-5,TRBD1,once
CASSLTGFNEQFF,TGTGCCAGCAGCCTGACAGGTTTCAATGAGCAGTTCTTC,TRBJ2-1,TRBV9,NA,NA
CASSFTGDTEAFF,TGCGCCAGCAGCTTTACAGGGGACACTGAAGCTTTCTTT,TRBJ1-1,TRBV5-1,TRBD1,NA
CASSRQGTDTQYF,TGTGCCAGTAGCAGACAGGGCACAGATACGCAGTATTTT,TRBJ2-3,TRBV19,NA,NA
CASSSPGGGGEKLFF,TGTGCCAGCAGCTCTCCCGGGGGGGGTGGAGAAAAACTGTTTTTT,TRBJ1-4,TRBV5-4,NA,NA
CASSRVPGLAGGRQETQYF,TGTGCCAGCAGCCGAGTCCCGGGACTAGCGGGGGGTCGACAAGAGACCCAGTACTTC,TRBJ2-5,TRBV6-2/TRBV6-3,TRBD2,NA
CASSLANAGGLLGGYGYTF,TGTGCCAGCAGCTTGGCCAACGCAGGGGGCTTACTCGGGGGCTATGGCTACACCTTC,TRBJ1-2,TRBV5-4,TRBD1,NA
CASGDTSSYNSPLHF,TGTGCCAGCGGTGATACGAGCTCCTATAATTCACCCCTCCACTTT,TRBJ1-6,TRBV14,NA,NA
CASSSSGQNYGYTF,TGTGCCAGCAGCTCCTCGGGACAGAACTATGGCTACACCTTC,TRBJ1-2,TRBV5-4,TRBD1,NA
CASSPGQGALGYTF,TGTGCCAGCTCCCCGGGACAGGGGGCTTTAGGCTACACCTTC,TRBJ1-2,TRBV6-5,TRBD1,NA
CASSVGQGNEKLFF,TGTGCCAGCAGCGTAGGTCAGGGAAATGAAAAACTGTTTTTT,TRBJ1-4,TRBV9,NA,once
CASSPSRGGTDTQYF,TGTGCCAGCAGCCCCTCCCGGGGGGGCACAGATACGCAGTATTTT,TRBJ2-3,TRBV11-3,TRBD2,NA
CASSQADSEKLFF,TGTGCCAGCAGCCAGGCGGACAGTGAAAAACTGTTTTTT,TRBJ1-4,TRBV4-2,NA,few
CASKSQGVGSPDTEAFF,TGTGCCAGCAAAAGTCAGGGGGTGGGATCTCCGGACACTGAAGCTTTCTTT,TRBJ1-1,TRBV9,TRBD1,NA
CASSQDWQVTNEKLFF,TGCGCCAGCAGCCAAGATTGGCAGGTTACTAATGAAAAACTGTTTTTT,TRBJ1-4,TRBV4-3,NA,NA
CSAFRDTEAFF,TGCAGTGCCTTCCGGGATACTGAAGCTTTCTTT,TRBJ1-1,TRBV20-1,NA,NA
CASTLYSGRTEAFF,TGTGCCAGCACCTTGTACAGCGGGCGAACTGAAGCTTTCTTT,TRBJ1-1,TRBV28,NA,NA
CASSVGDRQGIYEQYF,TGTGCCAGCAGCGTAGGGGACCGACAGGGAATCTACGAGCAGTACTTC,TRBJ2-7,TRBV9,TRBD1,NA
CASSLDTGMGQPQHF,TGCGCCAGCAGCTTGGACACAGGGATGGGTCAGCCCCAGCATTTT,TRBJ1-5,TRBV5-1,NA,NA
CAREGRSYNEQFF,TGTGCCAGAGAGGGTAGGTCCTACAATGAGCAGTTCTTC,TRBJ2-1,TRBV6-5,NA,NA
CASSQVRSTEAFF,TGTGCCAGCAGCCAAGTCCGTTCCACTGAAGCTTTCTTT,TRBJ1-1,TRBV3-1/TRBV3-2,NA,NA
CAWSPAGQGYGYTF,TGTGCCTGGAGCCCGGCCGGACAGGGGTATGGCTACACCTTC,TRBJ1-2,TRBV30,TRBD1,NA
CASSPGENSPLHF,TGTGCCAGCTCACCAGGGGAGAATTCACCCCTCCACTTT,TRBJ1-6,TRBV18,NA,NA
CASSGASTETQYF,TGTGCCAGCAGCGGTGCTAGCACAGAGACCCAGTACTTC,TRBJ2-5,TRBV5-4,NA,NA
CAINAEGSPLHF,TGTGCCATCAACGCCGAGGGATCTCCCCTCCACTTT,TRBJ1-6,TRBV10-3,NA,once
CAWSVQGHTEAFF,TGTGCCTGGAGTGTGCAGGGGCACACTGAAGCTTTCTTT,TRBJ1-1,TRBV30,NA,NA
CASSFRGENTEAFF,TGCGCCAGCAGCTTCAGGGGGGAGAACACTGAAGCTTTCTTT,TRBJ1-1,TRBV5-1,TRBD1,NA
CASSLTDILNGELFF,TGTGCCAGCAGCTTAACGGACATCCTCAACGGGGAGCTGTTTTTT,TRBJ2-2,TRBV7-6,NA,NA
CATSIGLNDGYTF,TGTGCCACCAGCATCGGACTCAACGATGGCTACACCTTC,TRBJ1-2,TRBV15,NA,NA
CASRVTYSGVGNTIYF,TGTGCCAGCAGGGTTACCTACTCAGGGGTAGGAAACACCATATATTTT,TRBJ1-3,TRBV2,NA,NA
CASSVVGQANSPLHF,TGTGCCAGCAGCGTAGTGGGACAGGCCAATTCACCCCTCCACTTT,TRBJ1-6,TRBV9,TRBD1,NA
CASSSQSTDTQYF,TGTGCCAGCAGCTCCCAAAGCACAGATACGCAGTATTTT,TRBJ2-3,TRBV11-3,NA,NA
CASSLVTGVGYGYTF,TGTGCCAGCAGCTTGGTCACAGGGGTCGGGTATGGCTACACCTTC,TRBJ1-2,TRBV5-6,TRBD1,NA
CGGGPPDTQYF,TGCGGCGGGGGGCCCCCAGATACGCAGTATTTT,TRBJ2-3,TRBV5-8,TRBD2,NA
CASSLGGGALTYNQPQHF,TGTGCCAGCAGCTTAGGGGGAGGGGCCCTTACCTATAATCAGCCCCAGCATTTT,TRBJ1-5,TRBV11-2,NA,once